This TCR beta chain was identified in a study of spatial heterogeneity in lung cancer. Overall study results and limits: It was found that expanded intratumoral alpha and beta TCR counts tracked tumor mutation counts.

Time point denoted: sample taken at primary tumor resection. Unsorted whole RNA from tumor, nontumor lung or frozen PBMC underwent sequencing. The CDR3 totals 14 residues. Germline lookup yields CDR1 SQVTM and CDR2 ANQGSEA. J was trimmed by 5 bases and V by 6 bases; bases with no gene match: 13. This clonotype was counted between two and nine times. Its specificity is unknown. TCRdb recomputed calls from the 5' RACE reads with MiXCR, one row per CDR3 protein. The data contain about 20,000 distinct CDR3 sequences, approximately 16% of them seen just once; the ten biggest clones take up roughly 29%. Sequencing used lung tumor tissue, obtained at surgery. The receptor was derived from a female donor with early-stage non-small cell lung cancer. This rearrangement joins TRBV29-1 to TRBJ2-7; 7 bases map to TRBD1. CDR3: CSVARQGNRDEQYF. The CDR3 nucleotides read TGCAGCGTAGCCCGACAGGGAAACCGGGACGAGCAGTACTTC.